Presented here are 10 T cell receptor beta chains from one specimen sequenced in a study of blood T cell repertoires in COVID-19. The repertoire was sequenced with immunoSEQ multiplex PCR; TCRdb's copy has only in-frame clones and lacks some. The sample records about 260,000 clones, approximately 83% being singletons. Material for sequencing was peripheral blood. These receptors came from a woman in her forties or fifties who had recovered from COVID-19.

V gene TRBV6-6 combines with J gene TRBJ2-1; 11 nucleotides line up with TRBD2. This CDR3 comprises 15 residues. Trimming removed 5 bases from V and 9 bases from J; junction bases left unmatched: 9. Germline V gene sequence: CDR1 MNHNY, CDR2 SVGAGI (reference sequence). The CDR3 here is CASSITSGSWTEQFF. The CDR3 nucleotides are TGTGCCAGCAGTATAACTAGCGGGAGTTGGACTGAGCAGTTCTTC.

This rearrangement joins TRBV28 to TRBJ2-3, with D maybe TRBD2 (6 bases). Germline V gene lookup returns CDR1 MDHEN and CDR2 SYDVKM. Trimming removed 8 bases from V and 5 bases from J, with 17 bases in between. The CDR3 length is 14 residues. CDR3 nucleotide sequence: TGTGCCAGCTTCTCCCCCCGGGGAGGAGATACGCAGTATTTT. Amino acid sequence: CASFSPRGGDTQYF. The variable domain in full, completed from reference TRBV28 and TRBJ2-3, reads DVKVTQSSRYLVKRTGEKVFLECVQDMDHENMFWYRQDPGLGLRLIYFSYDVKMKEKGDIPEGYSVSREKKERFSLILESASTNQTSMYLCASFSPRGGDTQYFGPGTRLTVL.

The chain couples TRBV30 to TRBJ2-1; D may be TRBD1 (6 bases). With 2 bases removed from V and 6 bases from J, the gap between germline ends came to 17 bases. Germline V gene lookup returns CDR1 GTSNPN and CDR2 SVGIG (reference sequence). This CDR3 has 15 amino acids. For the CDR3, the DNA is TGTGCCTGGAGTAGTGGGGGCGGCCCGATCAATGAGCAGTTCTTC. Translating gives CAWSSGGGPINEQFF.

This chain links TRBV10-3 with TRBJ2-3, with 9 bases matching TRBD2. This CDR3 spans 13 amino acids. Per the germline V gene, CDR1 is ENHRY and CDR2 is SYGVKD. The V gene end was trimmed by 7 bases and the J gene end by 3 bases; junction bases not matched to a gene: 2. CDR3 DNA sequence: TGTGCCATCAATGCGGGGGGGACAGATACGCAGTATTTT. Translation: CAINAGGTDTQYF.

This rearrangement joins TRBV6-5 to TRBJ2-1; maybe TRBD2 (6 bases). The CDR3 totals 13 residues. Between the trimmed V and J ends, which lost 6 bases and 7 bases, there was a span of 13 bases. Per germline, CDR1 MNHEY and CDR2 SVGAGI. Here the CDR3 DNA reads TGTGCCAGCAGCTCTCTAGCGATAAATGAGCAGTTCTTC. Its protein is CASSSLAINEQFF.

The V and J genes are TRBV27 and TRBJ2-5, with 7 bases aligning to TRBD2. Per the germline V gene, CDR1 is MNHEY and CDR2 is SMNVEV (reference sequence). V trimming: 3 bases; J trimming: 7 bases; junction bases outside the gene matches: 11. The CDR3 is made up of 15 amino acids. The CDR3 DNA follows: TGTGCCAGCAGTTTTATTATGGCGGGAGTGGGGACCCAGTACTTC. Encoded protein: CASSFIMAGVGTQYF.

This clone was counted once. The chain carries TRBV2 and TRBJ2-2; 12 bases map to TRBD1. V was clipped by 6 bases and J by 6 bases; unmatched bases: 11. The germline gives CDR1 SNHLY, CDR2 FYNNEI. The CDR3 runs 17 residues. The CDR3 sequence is CASRTAPGTGGAGELFF. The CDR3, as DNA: TGTGCCAGCAGAACCGCCCCGGGGACAGGGGGCGCCGGGGAGCTGTTTTTT.

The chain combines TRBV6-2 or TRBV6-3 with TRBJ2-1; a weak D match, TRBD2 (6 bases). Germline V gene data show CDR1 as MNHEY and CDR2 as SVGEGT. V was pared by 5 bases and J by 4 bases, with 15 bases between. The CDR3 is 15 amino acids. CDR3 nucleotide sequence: TGTGCCAGCAGTCCACGGCGGGACGTTTACAATGAGCAGTTCTTC. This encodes CASSPRRDVYNEQFF.

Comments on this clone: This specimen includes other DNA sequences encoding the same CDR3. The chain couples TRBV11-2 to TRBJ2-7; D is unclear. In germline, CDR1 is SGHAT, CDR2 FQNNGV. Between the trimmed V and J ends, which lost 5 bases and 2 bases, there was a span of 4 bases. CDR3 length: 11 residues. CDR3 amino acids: CASSPAYEQYF. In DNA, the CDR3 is TGTGCCAGCAGCCCGGCCTACGAGCAGTACTTC.

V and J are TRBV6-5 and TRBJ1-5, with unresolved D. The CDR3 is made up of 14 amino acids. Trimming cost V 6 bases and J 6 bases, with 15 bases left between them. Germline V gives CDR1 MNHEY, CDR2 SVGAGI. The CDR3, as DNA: TGTGCCAGCAGCCCCACAGAGCTCGGTCAGCCCCAGCATTTT. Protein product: CASSPTELGQPQHF.